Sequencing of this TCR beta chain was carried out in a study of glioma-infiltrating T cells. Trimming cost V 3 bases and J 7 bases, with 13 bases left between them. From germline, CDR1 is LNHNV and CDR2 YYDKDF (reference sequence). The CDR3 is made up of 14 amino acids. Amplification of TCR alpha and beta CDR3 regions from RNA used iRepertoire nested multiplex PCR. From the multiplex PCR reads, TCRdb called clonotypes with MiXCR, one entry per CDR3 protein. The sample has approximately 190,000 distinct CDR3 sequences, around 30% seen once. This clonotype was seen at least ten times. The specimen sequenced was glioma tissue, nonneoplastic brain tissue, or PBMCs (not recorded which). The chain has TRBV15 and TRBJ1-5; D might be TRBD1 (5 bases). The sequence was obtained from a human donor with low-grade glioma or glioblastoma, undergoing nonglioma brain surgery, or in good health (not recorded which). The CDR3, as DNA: TGTGCCACCAGCAGGGCCCTCTCAGGGCAGCCCCAGCATTTT. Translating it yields CATSRALSGQPQHF.